The next 31 T cell receptor beta chains were all read from a single sample in a study of T cell responses to AZD1222 COVID-19 vaccine. Assay used: immunoSEQ multiplex PCR; TCRdb lists only in-frame clones, some missing. The repertoire includes some 180,000 clones, about 91% of them detected once, and roughly 0.5% sits in the top ten. The specimen comprised peripheral blood, sampled on day 0 of AZD1222 vaccination. These receptors originate from an adult in good health.

The rearrangement uses TRBV5-1 and TRBJ2-5; 7 bases are shared with TRBD1. Germline CDR1 and CDR2: SGHRS and YFSETQ. The CDR3 extends over 15 amino acids. V gave up 4 bases and J gave up 1 base; unmatched junction bases: 7. Here the CDR3 DNA reads TGCGCCAGCAGCACCCTACAGGGGCCCCAAGAGACCCAGTACTTC. Encoded protein: CASSTLQGPQETQYF. Full variable domain (missing parts from reference TRBV5-1 and TRBJ2-5): KAGVTQTPRYLIKTRGQQVTLSCSPISGHRSVSWYQQTPGQGLQFLFEYFSETQRNKGNFPGRFSGRQFSNSRSEMNVSTLELGDSALYLCASSTLQGPQETQYFGPGTRLLVL.

The chain uses TRBV9 and TRBJ1-1, with D uncertain. CDR1 SGDLS and CDR2 YYNGEE come from the germline V gene. CDR3 size: 14 residues. Trimming took off 4 bases at V and 6 bases at J, with 16 bases between the two ends. CDR3 nucleotide sequence: TGTGCCAGCAGCTCCCCCGCCCGAGGCGCTGAAGCTTTCTTT. It translates to CASSSPARGAEAFF.

There are a few counts of this clone. V usage is TRBV4-3 and J usage is TRBJ1-5, with a possible D match to TRBD1 (5 bases). Germline V gene lookup returns CDR1 LGHNA and CDR2 YSLEER. CDR3 length: 18 amino acids. V lost 0 bases to trimming and J lost 1 base, with 16 bases between them. CDR3 in DNA: TGCGCCAGCAGCCAAGATTGGGCAGGGAAGTTGAGCAATCAGCCCCAGCATTTT. Translating it yields CASSQDWAGKLSNQPQHF.

The chain combines TRBV19 with TRBJ1-1, with TRBD1 matching 8 bases. Germline CDR1 LNHDA, CDR2 SQIVND (reference sequence). There are 15 residues in the CDR3. With V trimmed by 5 bases and J by 6 bases, 11 bases remained unmatched. The CDR3 protein is CASSLRQGWFAEAFF. The CDR3 nucleotides read TGTGCCAGTAGTCTCCGACAGGGGTGGTTTGCTGAAGCTTTCTTT.

The V and J genes are TRBV14 and TRBJ1-2; weak D call: TRBD1 (6 bases). Germline CDR1 SGHDN, CDR2 FVKESK. There are 14 residues in the CDR3. V lost 1 base and J 4 bases, leaving 10 bases between the germline ends. Here the CDR3 reads CASSQVRGGYGYTF. DNA of the CDR3: TGTGCCAGCAGCCAAGTCAGGGGTGGCTATGGCTACACCTTC.

V gene TRBV5-4 combines with J gene TRBJ2-2, with 7 positions matching TRBD1. Germline lookup yields CDR1 SGHNT and CDR2 YYREEE (reference sequence). The J segment lost 0 bases and the V segment lost 5 bases, leaving 10 bases of the junction unmatched. The CDR3 consists of 17 residues. CDR3 protein: CASRLNTGAANTGELFF. The CDR3 region has the DNA TGTGCCAGCAGGTTAAACACAGGGGCCGCGAACACCGGGGAGCTGTTTTTT.

The chain employs TRBV19 and TRBJ1-5; D unresolved. The CDR3 extends over 14 amino acids. The germline V gene encodes CDR1 LNHDA and CDR2 SQIVND (reference sequence). The V gene lost 2 bases and the J gene lost 5 bases, with 10 bases spanning the gap. CDR3 protein: CASSITWGDQPQHF. In DNA form, the CDR3 reads TGTGCCAGTAGTATAACATGGGGTGATCAGCCCCAGCATTTT.

V is TRBV12-3 or TRBV12-4 and J is TRBJ1-1; no definite D call. Trimming cost V 3 bases and J 5 bases, with 7 bases left between them. This CDR3 spans 12 amino acids. The CDR3 loop is CASSFGGTEAFF. The CDR3 DNA is TGTGCCAGCAGTTTTGGTGGGACTGAAGCTTTCTTT.

The chain is built from TRBV28 and TRBJ1-4; 11 positions match TRBD1. Germline V gives CDR1 MDHEN, CDR2 SYDVKM. The CDR3 length is 15 residues. J was trimmed by 8 bases and V by 3 bases; bases with no gene match: 5. CDR3 in amino acids: CASSFHGTGGEKLFF. The CDR3 region has the DNA TGTGCCAGCAGTTTTCACGGGACAGGGGGGGAAAAACTGTTTTTT. Based on the CDR3 plus reference TRBV28 and TRBJ1-4, the full variable domain is DVKVTQSSRYLVKRTGEKVFLECVQDMDHENMFWYRQDPGLGLRLIYFSYDVKMKEKGDIPEGYSVSREKKERFSLILESASTNQTSMYLCASSFHGTGGEKLFFGSGTQLSVL.

The rearrangement joins TRBV18 to TRBJ1-1; 9 positions agree with TRBD1. Germline-derived CDR1 and CDR2 are KGHSH and LQKENI. The CDR3 covers 16 residues. After removal of 2 bases from V and 4 bases from J, the junction contained 8 bases not matched to a gene. CDR3 residues: CASSPKQGQGFTEAFF. CDR3 nucleotide sequence: TGTGCCAGCTCACCAAAACAAGGACAGGGGTTCACTGAAGCTTTCTTT.

J is TRBJ2-5 and V is TRBV9; TRBD2 aligns across 11 bases. Germline assignment: CDR1 SGDLS and CDR2 YYNGEE. V gave up 0 bases and J gave up 6 bases; unmatched junction bases: 16. The CDR3 runs to 19 residues. CDR3 DNA sequence: TGTGCCAGCAGCGTAGCTGATTCTAGCGGGGGGCCTGGGTGGAAGACCCAGTACTTC. It yields the protein CASSVADSSGGPGWKTQYF.

The chain employs TRBV5-4 and TRBJ2-5; 8 bases agree with TRBD1. Germline CDR1 is SGHNT and CDR2 is YYREEE (reference sequence). The trim removed 3 bases at V and 4 bases at J, leaving 11 bases unmatched. This CDR3 comprises 16 residues. The DNA of the CDR3 is TGTGCCAGCAGCTGGCGGTCAGGACAGGGCGGAGAGACCCAGTACTTC. Translated: CASSWRSGQGGETQYF.

This clone came up a few times. The chain employs TRBV10-3 and TRBJ1-1; the D gene is possibly TRBD1 (6 bases). Trimming pared 6 bases from V and 1 base from J, leaving 12 bases between. The germline gives CDR1 ENHRY, CDR2 SYGVKD. The CDR3 has 14 residues. The CDR3 reads CAISVQGRNTEAFF. DNA of the CDR3: TGTGCCATCAGCGTACAGGGACGGAACACTGAAGCTTTCTTT.

J is TRBJ1-1 and V is TRBV10-3; D gene unclear. Germline loops: CDR1 ENHRY, CDR2 SYGVKD. The V end was cut by 0 bases, the J end by 1 base, with 9 bases between. The CDR3 consists of 15 residues. CDR3 nucleotides: TGTGCCATCAGTGAGTCCCGACAATCGAACACTGAAGCTTTCTTT. It is translated as CAISESRQSNTEAFF.

The table lists this clone with a few counts. Other DNA variants within this sample encode the same CDR3. The rearrangement uses TRBV15 and TRBJ1-4; D possibly corresponds to TRBD1 (6 bases). Germline values: CDR1 LNHNV, CDR2 YYDKDF (reference sequence). Deletions cut 0 bases from V and 5 bases from J, with 10 bases between. The CDR3 is 15 amino acids. The CDR3, as DNA: TGTGCCACCAGCAGAGATAAGGGACACAATGAAAAACTGTTTTTT. Protein sequence: CATSRDKGHNEKLFF.

The chain uses TRBV15 and TRBJ2-3, with 12 bases fitting TRBD1. This CDR3 is 16 amino acids long. Germline-derived CDR1 and CDR2 are LNHNV and YYDKDF (reference sequence). V lost 1 base to trimming and J lost 8 bases; unmatched junction nucleotides: 7. The CDR3 region is CATSRGGTGGYGTQYF. As DNA, the CDR3 is TGTGCCACCAGCAGAGGTGGGACAGGGGGCTATGGTACGCAGTATTTT.

The chain couples TRBV9 to TRBJ2-7, with D possibly called TRBD1 or TRBD2 (5 bases each). Germline CDR1 and CDR2: SGDLS and YYNGEE. Trimming took off 4 bases at V and 3 bases at J, with 17 bases between the two ends. The CDR3 is made up of 15 amino acids. CDR3 in amino acids: CASSNRDGFYYEQYF. The CDR3 DNA reads TGTGCCAGCAGCAACCGGGACGGATTTTACTACGAGCAGTACTTC.

The genes are TRBV11-3 and TRBJ2-3, with no clear D. The CDR3 has 13 amino acids. The V gene's germline CDR1 is SGHNT and CDR2 YENEEA. V lost 3 bases, J lost 2 bases, and 6 bases lay in between. CDR3 sequence: CASSFQFTDTQYF. The CDR3 DNA reads as TGTGCCAGCAGCTTTCAGTTCACAGATACGCAGTATTTT.

For this clone: Within the sample, other DNA sequences also encode this same CDR3. The rearrangement joins TRBV3-1 (or the pseudogene TRBV3-2) to TRBJ1-1; unclear D gene. Per the germline V gene, CDR1 is LGHDT and CDR2 is YNNKEL (reference sequence). CDR3 length: 11 residues. V lost 1 base to trimming and J lost 5 bases, with 2 bases between them. The CDR3 spells CASSQGTEAFF. Here the CDR3 DNA reads TGTGCCAGCAGCCAAGGGACTGAAGCTTTCTTT.

The V and J genes are TRBV6-5 and TRBJ1-2; no definite D call. V lost 7 bases, J lost 8 bases, and 23 bases lay in between. The germline CDR1 and CDR2 sequences are MNHEY and SVGAGI. This CDR3 is 15 amino acids long. CDR3 region: CASTSPSGFSRGYTF. The CDR3 DNA is TGTGCCAGCACCTCCCCCAGCGGGTTCTCGCGGGGCTACACCTTC.

This clone occurred once. This chain connects TRBV14 to TRBJ1-1, with a possible D match to TRBD1 (5 bases). This CDR3 contains 13 residues. V was trimmed by 4 bases and J by 6 bases, leaving 12 bases between them. Germline V gene data show CDR1 as SGHDN and CDR2 as FVKESK. The CDR3: CASSPRRGSEAFF. The DNA for the CDR3 is TGTGCCAGCAGCCCTCGACGGGGGTCTGAAGCTTTCTTT.

The genes are TRBV7-3 and TRBJ2-7; D uncertain. Germline values: CDR1 SGHTA, CDR2 FQGTGA. There are 13 residues in the CDR3. The ends were cut back, 0 bases at V and 7 bases at J, with 10 bases in the middle. This chain's CDR3 is CASSLTVAGEQYF. CDR3 DNA: TGTGCCAGCAGCTTAACGGTCGCTGGGGAGCAGTACTTC.

The chain uses TRBV29-1 and TRBJ1-1; 8 nucleotides align to TRBD1. With 4 bases clipped from V and 6 bases from J, the junction kept 10 bases outside the gene matches. Germline V lookup: CDR1 SQVTM, CDR2 ANQGSEA. CDR3 length: 14 amino acids. CDR3 DNA: TGCAGCGTTGCTCCTAGACAGGGGCGCCCTGAAGCTTTCTTT. As protein: CSVAPRQGRPEAFF.

The rearrangement uses TRBV3-1 (or the pseudogene TRBV3-2) and TRBJ1-5, with D unresolved. The CDR3 length is 15 residues. Trimming took off 0 bases at V and 1 base at J, with 7 bases between the two ends. The germline V gene has CDR1 LGHDT and CDR2 YNNKEL (reference sequence). The CDR3 DNA reads TGTGCCAGCAGCCAAGACGGCAGAAGCAATCAGCCCCAGCATTTT. Protein: CASSQDGRSNQPQHF.

The chain uses TRBV28 and TRBJ2-1; D is possibly TRBD2 (7 bases). Germline V gene data show CDR1 as MDHEN and CDR2 as SYDVKM. V lost 7 bases and J 9 bases, leaving 22 bases between the germline ends. The CDR3 extends over 15 amino acids. The CDR3 loop is CASKPPEGGRGEQFF. The CDR3 DNA is TGTGCCAGCAAACCACCCGAGGGGGGGCGTGGTGAGCAGTTCTTC. The full variable domain, rest sourced from reference TRBV28 and TRBJ2-1, is DVKVTQSSRYLVKRTGEKVFLECVQDMDHENMFWYRQDPGLGLRLIYFSYDVKMKEKGDIPEGYSVSREKKERFSLILESASTNQTSMYLCASKPPEGGRGEQFFGPGTRLTVL.

The rearrangement uses TRBV2 and TRBJ1-4, with TRBD1 as a possible D gene (6 bases). Germline CDR1 reads SNHLY; CDR2 reads FYNNEI. The CDR3 is made up of 14 amino acids. Trimming left V 6 bases short and J 3 bases short, with 11 bases between. CDR3 coding DNA: TGTGCCAGCAGCGTCAGGGGTTCTAATGAAAAACTGTTTTTT. It specifies CASSVRGSNEKLFF.

The genes are TRBV28 and TRBJ2-4; 11 bases agree with TRBD2. In germline, CDR1 is MDHEN, CDR2 SYDVKM. Losses at the gene ends were 5 bases for V and 2 bases for J; bases not matched to a gene: 8. This CDR3 comprises 17 residues. In nucleotides, the CDR3 is TGTGCCAGCAGTGTAGCGGGGGGGTCGGGCCCCAAAAACATTCAGTACTTC. It yields the protein CASSVAGGSGPKNIQYF.

This clone has just one count. The rearrangement uses TRBV7-2 and TRBJ2-3; D unresolved. CDR1 is SGHTA and CDR2 is FQGNSA in the germline V gene. The CDR3 has 13 amino acids. V lost 4 bases, J lost 4 bases, and 9 bases lay in between. DNA for the CDR3: TGTGCCAGCAGCTCCCAGTTGGCAGATACGCAGTATTTT. Translation gives CASSSQLADTQYF.

The chain uses TRBV10-2 and TRBJ2-5; D tentatively fits TRBD1 or TRBD2 (6 bases each). V was trimmed by 6 bases and J by 4 bases, leaving 12 bases between them. This CDR3 spans 13 amino acids. Germline CDR1 is WSHSY and CDR2 is SAAADI. The CDR3 DNA is TGCGCCAGCAGAGCCCCGGGGGCAGAGACCCAGTACTTC. Translating it yields CASRAPGAETQYF.

The chain is built from TRBV3-1 (or the pseudogene TRBV3-2) and TRBJ2-1; D call uncertain. The V gene's germline CDR1 is LGHDT and CDR2 YNNKEL (reference sequence). V shed 4 bases and J shed 4 bases, with 11 bases lying between them. The CDR3 is 14 amino acids. The chain's CDR3 is CASSLDGGYNEQFF. CDR3 DNA: TGTGCCAGCAGCCTAGATGGCGGTTACAATGAGCAGTTCTTC.

The CDR3 bases are TGTGCCATCAGCCGGGACGGATACGAGCAGTACTTC. It encodes CAISRDGYEQYF. The chain joins TRBV10-3 to TRBJ2-7; D possibly matches TRBD1 or TRBD2 (5 bases each). Deletions cut 6 bases from V and 4 bases from J, with 10 bases between. The CDR3 runs to 12 residues. Germline V lookup: CDR1 ENHRY, CDR2 SYGVKD.